This TCR beta chain is from a study of OX40 agonist ivuxolimab in advanced cancers. Study-wide context: Three individuals attained partial responses, comprising one hepatocellular carcinoma case and two cutaneous melanoma cases. Study-level findings and limits: The study observed clonal expansion of CD4+ and CD8+ blood T cells by week 6 at 0.1 to 3.0 mg/kg.

Some clones are missing from TCRdb's copy, which holds only in-frame ones; the method was immunoSEQ multiplex PCR. The repertoire consists of fewer than 85,000 clones, with 88% occurring once and the leading ten covering 0.78%. The CDR3 has 15 residues. The V and J ends lost 5 bases and 0 bases respectively, with 14 bases between them. Looked up from germline, CDR1 is MNHEY and CDR2 is SVGAGI. Concerning this clone itself: The antigen is unknown.

J is TRBJ2-7 and V is TRBV6-5; TRBD2 is a possible D gene (6 bases). This sample comprised CD4+ or CD8+ T cells sorted from blood, obtained in a trial of the OX40 agonist ivuxolimab. The TCR was taken from an adult with an advanced solid tumor such as melanoma, head and neck, liver or kidney cancer. The CDR3 sequence is CASSGIAVSSYEQYF. CDR3 nucleotides: TGTGCCAGCAGTGGTATAGCGGTGAGCTCCTACGAGCAGTACTTC.